This TCR beta chain was sequenced in a study of CD8 T cells in Susac syndrome. General study results and limits: TCR sequencing and HLA analysis covered a relatively small number of individuals.

V lost 3 bases, J lost 3 bases, and 6 bases lay in between. Looked up from germline, CDR1 is SQVTM and CDR2 is ANQGSEA. The CDR3 sequence is 11 residues long. Points on this clonotype: Its antigen is unidentified.

Those who served as multiple sclerosis controls were treatment-naive patients with stable or active relapsing-remitting disease. Reverse transcription of about 0.45 to 1 ug RNA was performed with random hexamers. Across 54 Vbeta and 13 Jbeta, TCR beta CDR3 was amplified with immunoSEQ multiplex PCR. A single record per CDR3 protein comes from TCRdb applying MiXCR to the immunoSEQ multiplex PCR reads. Among about 440,000 distinct CDR3 sequences listed, more than 80% were seen once. The sample comprised CD8+ T cells from PBMCs. The chain employs TRBV29-1 and TRBJ2-7; D is unclear. The clonotype was recovered from a human donor with multiple sclerosis. As DNA, the CDR3 is TGCAGCGTTGACAACCGCTACGAGCAGTACTTC. This codes for CSVDNRYEQYF.